This T cell receptor beta chain was identified in a study of T cells in women clearing cervical HPV infection. Concerning this clone: Its target is unknown. The read terminates 3 residues before the CDR3 end, so the remaining end is supplied by the germline J gene.

TCRdb keeps only in-frame clones here, not all; method: immunoSEQ multiplex PCR. The listing records roughly 34,000 clones. V lost 4 bases to trimming and J lost 0 bases; unmatched junction nucleotides: 10. The CDR3 is 17 amino acids. The germline gives CDR1 MGHRA, CDR2 YSYEKL. Study conclusions and caveats: Unknown T-cell numbers per sample may underlie the richness differences. Combining TCR richness with V gene abundances gave approximately 0.84 AUC.

This sequence joins TRBV4-1 and TRBJ1-1; 8 nucleotides match TRBD1. Sequences were obtained from blood buffy coat. The sequence was collected from a woman aged 18 to 75 with a cervical HPV16 infection that either progressed to CIN3+ or cleared (not recorded which). Incomplete CDR3 DNA: TGCGCCAGCAGCCGAGGACAGGGCGCTTCCATGAACACTGAA. Its translation: CASSRGQGASMNTE. The CDR3 as a whole reads CASSRGQGASMNTEAFF.